The next 27 T cell receptor beta chains were all read from a single sample in a study of PD-L1 blockade in urothelial cancer. Clones were sequenced by immunoSEQ multiplex PCR, and TCRdb holds only the in-frame ones, with some missing. The data show 120,000 or so clones, with 86% seen just once and 2.4% held by the top ten. Time point in this sample: peripheral blood 6 weeks after treatment start. Sequenced here: PBMCs, sampled around atezolizumab (anti-PD-L1) treatment. The receptors derive from a man aged 45 to 65 with urothelial cancer.

This chain connects TRBV4-2 to TRBJ1-4, with TRBD1 matching over 7 bases. V trimming: 0 bases; J trimming: 7 bases; junction bases outside the gene matches: 17. Germline V gene sequence: CDR1 LGHNA, CDR2 YNFKEQ. This CDR3 region has 19 residues. The CDR3 nucleotides are TGTGCCAGCAGCCAAGACCAGAACAGGGGCCGTGTCCAATTTGAAAAACTGTTTTTT. Its translation is CASSQDQNRGRVQFEKLFF.

The rearrangement uses TRBV4-2 and TRBJ2-5; 15 nucleotides line up with TRBD2. CDR1 is LGHNA, CDR2 YNFKEQ, per germline. The CDR3 is 19 residues long. The junction had 9 bases not matched to a gene; V was cut back by 0 bases and J by 4 bases. This chain's CDR3 is CASSQDLLGLAGGRETQYF. CDR3 nucleotide sequence: TGTGCCAGCAGCCAAGATCTGTTAGGACTAGCGGGAGGGCGAGAGACCCAGTACTTC.

V and J are TRBV10-3 and TRBJ1-4; D is perhaps TRBD1 (6 bases). V lost 0 bases, J lost 7 bases, and 21 bases lay in between. The CDR3 has 18 residues. Per germline, CDR1 ENHRY and CDR2 SYGVKD. In DNA form, the CDR3 reads TGTGCCATCAGTGAGTCAAATTACGGCCTCAGGGGACCTGAAAAACTGTTTTTT. Its protein product is CAISESNYGLRGPEKLFF.

In its sample, this clone was seen many times. The genes are TRBV7-2 and TRBJ1-1; D call uncertain. The CDR3 contains 13 residues. The germline gives CDR1 SGHTA, CDR2 FQGNSA. Between the trimmed V and J ends, which lost 5 bases and 4 bases, there was a span of 11 bases. The CDR3 loop reads CASSPRRSTEAFF. CDR3 nucleotide sequence: TGTGCCAGCAGCCCGCGCCGTAGCACTGAAGCTTTCTTT.

The chain employs TRBV5-4 and TRBJ2-3; 11 bases agree with TRBD2. The CDR3 is 17 residues long. The trim removed 2 bases at V and 2 bases at J, leaving 7 bases unmatched. Germline CDR1 is SGHNT and CDR2 is YYREEE (reference sequence). CDR3 sequence (DNA): TGTGCCAGCAGCTTTGGGACTAGCGGAGGTACCACAGATACGCAGTATTTT. Amino acids: CASSFGTSGGTTDTQYF.

The chain is built from TRBV5-1 and TRBJ2-3, with 7 nucleotides matching TRBD2. There are 14 residues in the CDR3. The germline gives CDR1 SGHRS, CDR2 YFSETQ. The V gene end was trimmed by 5 bases and the J gene end by 10 bases; junction bases not matched to a gene: 13. The CDR3 loop reads CASRAGTTRDAQYF. The CDR3, as DNA: TGCGCCAGCAGGGCGGGGACTACCCGTGATGCGCAGTATTTT. The whole variable domain, filled in from reference TRBV5-1 and TRBJ2-3, reads KAGVTQTPRYLIKTRGQQVTLSCSPISGHRSVSWYQQTPGQGLQFLFEYFSETQRNKGNFPGRFSGRQFSNSRSEMNVSTLELGDSALYLCASRAGTTRDAQYFGPGTRLTVL.

The chain combines TRBV5-4 with TRBJ1-5; weak D call: TRBD1 (5 bases). The V gene lost 1 base and the J gene lost 6 bases, with 5 bases spanning the gap. CDR3 length equals 12 residues. CDR1 and CDR2 (germline): SGHNT, YYREEE (reference sequence). CDR3 residues: CASSLRGQPQHF. DNA for the CDR3: TGTGCCAGCAGCTTGAGGGGTCAGCCCCAGCATTTT.

The chain is built from TRBV28 and TRBJ1-5; weak D call: TRBD1 (5 bases). Trimming pared 5 bases from V and 7 bases from J, leaving 15 bases between. Germline assignment: CDR1 MDHEN and CDR2 SYDVKM. The CDR3 covers 14 residues. CDR3 amino acids: CASSPGGSRQPQHF. The CDR3 nucleotides are TGTGCCAGCAGTCCGGGGGGGTCCCGCCAGCCCCAGCATTTT.

V usage is TRBV28 and J usage is TRBJ2-7, with TRBD2 matching 8 bases. V lost 5 bases, J lost 3 bases, and 6 bases stayed unmatched. The germline V gene has CDR1 MDHEN and CDR2 SYDVKM. This CDR3 is 14 amino acids long. The CDR3 loop reads CASSPPGLDYEQYF. DNA of the CDR3: TGTGCCAGCAGTCCGCCGGGACTAGACTACGAGCAGTACTTC.

The rearrangement uses TRBV2 and TRBJ1-1; D uncertain. V lost 5 bases and J lost 1, with 8 bases in between. Germline V lookup: CDR1 SNHLY, CDR2 FYNNEI. The CDR3 has 13 amino acids. The CDR3 region has the DNA TGTGCCAGCAGTTACAGCTCGAACACTGAAGCTTTCTTT. This encodes CASSYSSNTEAFF.

J is TRBJ2-3 and V is TRBV18; 8 bases are shared with TRBD2. Germline CDR1 KGHSH, CDR2 LQKENI. The J segment lost 6 bases and the V segment lost 3 bases, leaving 5 bases of the junction unmatched. CDR3 size: 14 residues. This chain's CDR3 is CASSPRTSPDTQYF. CDR3 DNA: TGTGCCAGCTCACCTCGGACTAGCCCGGATACGCAGTATTTT. The entire variable domain, with the rest obtained from reference TRBV18 and TRBJ2-3, is as follows: NAGVMQNPRHLVRRRGQEARLRCSPMKGHSHVYWYRQLPEEGLKFMVYLQKENIIDESGMPKERFSAEFPKEGPSILRIQQVVRGDSAAYFCASSPRTSPDTQYFGPGTRLTVL.

The chain links TRBV19 to TRBJ1-5; D unclear. Trimming shortened V by 3 bases and J by 1 base, and 10 bases separated the two germline ends. Germline CDR1 reads LNHDA; CDR2 reads SQIVND (reference sequence). CDR3 length: 15 amino acids. The CDR3 reads CASSIGQASNQPQHF. CDR3 DNA: TGTGCCAGTAGTATTGGGCAGGCAAGCAATCAGCCCCAGCATTTT.

This chain joins TRBV5-1 and TRBJ2-3; TRBD2 matches at 8 bases. Losses at the gene ends were 0 bases for V and 2 bases for J; bases not matched to a gene: 5. This CDR3 spans 16 amino acids. Germline values: CDR1 SGHRS, CDR2 YFSETQ. CDR3 coding DNA: TGCGCCAGCAGCTTGGCTCTAGCGGGTTACACAGATACGCAGTATTTT. This codes for CASSLALAGYTDTQYF. Complete variable domain (other parts from reference TRBV5-1 and TRBJ2-3): KAGVTQTPRYLIKTRGQQVTLSCSPISGHRSVSWYQQTPGQGLQFLFEYFSETQRNKGNFPGRFSGRQFSNSRSEMNVSTLELGDSALYLCASSLALAGYTDTQYFGPGTRLTVL.

The chain carries TRBV19 and TRBJ2-1; 12 bases match TRBD2. Germline loops: CDR1 LNHDA, CDR2 SQIVND (reference sequence). Losses at the gene ends were 5 bases for V and 3 bases for J; bases not matched to a gene: 11. The CDR3 length is 18 residues. As DNA, the CDR3 is TGTGCCAGTAGTCCCGGGGGTGGACTAGCGGGGTACTACAATGAGCAGTTCTTC. This codes for CASSPGGGLAGYYNEQFF.

A note on this clone: The germline gene is not matched at one end of the junction; a read error may be the cause. The chain recombines TRBV6-1 with TRBJ2-3; TRBD1 matches at 8 bases. CDR3 length equals 11 residues. The germline V gene has CDR1 MNHNS and CDR2 SASEGT. The CDR3: CTSSRQGSQYF. In DNA, the CDR3 is TGTACCAGCAGTAGACAGGGGTCGCAGTATTTT.

V is TRBV27 and J is TRBJ2-3; TRBD2 agrees at 9 bases. Trimming removed 3 bases from V and 6 bases from J; junction bases left unmatched: 7. The CDR3 has 15 residues. Germline assignment: CDR1 MNHEY and CDR2 SMNVEV (reference sequence). The CDR3: CASSFGGRAWDTQYF. Here the CDR3 DNA reads TGTGCCAGCAGTTTCGGCGGGAGGGCCTGGGATACGCAGTATTTT.

This chain connects TRBV7-2 to TRBJ1-3; possibly TRBD1 for D (5 bases). This CDR3 region has 15 residues. V was pared by 0 bases and J by 2 bases, with 8 bases between. Germline lookup yields CDR1 SGHTA and CDR2 FQGNSA. DNA for the CDR3: TGTGCCAGCAGCTTAGCGGCAGGGACTGGAAACACCATATATTTT. Protein sequence: CASSLAAGTGNTIYF.

In its sample, this clone was seen once. This sequence joins TRBV5-6 and TRBJ2-1, with 9 bases fitting TRBD2. CDR1 is SGHDT and CDR2 is YYEEEE in the germline V gene. After removal of 4 bases from V and 12 bases from J, the junction contained 17 bases not matched to a gene. The CDR3 extends over 16 amino acids. The CDR3 loop reads CASSVIGASGTSGQFF. CDR3 sequence (DNA): TGTGCCAGCAGCGTCATCGGGGCTAGCGGGACATCAGGGCAGTTCTTC.

This clone was counted between two and nine times. Other DNA sequences in this specimen translate into the identical CDR3. The chain carries TRBV6-5 and TRBJ1-5; D is unresolved. Germline-derived CDR1 and CDR2 are MNHEY and SVGAGI. CDR3 length equals 15 residues. V dropped 2 bases and J dropped 2 bases, with 10 bases sitting between them. In nucleotides, the CDR3 is TGTGCCAGCAGTTACACCGGGAACGGCAATCAGCCCCAGCATTTT. Protein: CASSYTGNGNQPQHF.

A remark on this clone: Other DNA sequences in this specimen translate into the identical CDR3. V and J are TRBV6-1 and TRBJ1-5; D remains unclear. Trimming cost V 6 bases and J 0 bases, with 6 bases left between them. The CDR3 is made up of 13 amino acids. Germline V CDR1 and CDR2: MNHNS, SASEGT. CDR3 loop: CASRLNSNQPQHF. CDR3 nucleotides: TGTGCCAGCAGACTGAATAGCAATCAGCCCCAGCATTTT.

The V gene is TRBV11-2, the J gene TRBJ2-1; D is undetermined. V was cut by 5 bases and J by 7 bases, with 9 bases left in between. Germline CDR1 SGHAT, CDR2 FQNNGV. The CDR3 spans 12 residues. The CDR3, as DNA: TGTGCCAGCAGCCACGCGGCTAATGAGCAGTTCTTC. Translation gives CASSHAANEQFF.

This chain connects TRBV2 to TRBJ1-2; D may be TRBD1 (5 bases). The ends were cut back, 7 bases at V and 0 bases at J, with 9 bases in the middle. Germline V gene lookup returns CDR1 SNHLY and CDR2 FYNNEI. CDR3 length: 13 residues. CDR3 protein: CASMGRPNYGYTF. DNA for the CDR3: TGTGCCAGCATGGGGCGCCCTAACTATGGCTACACCTTC.

This clone turned up a few times. The rearrangement links TRBV4-2 to TRBJ1-6, with D possibly being TRBD1 (6 bases). Germline CDR1 and CDR2: LGHNA and YNFKEQ. Trimming removed 1 base from V and 7 bases from J, with 14 bases in between. CDR3 length equals 16 residues. The CDR3 loop reads CASSQVWTELNSPLHF. The CDR3 region has the DNA TGTGCCAGCAGCCAAGTATGGACAGAGCTGAATTCACCCCTCCACTTT.

The rearrangement links TRBV6-1 to TRBJ1-5, with D uncertain. The CDR3 length is 13 residues. In germline, CDR1 is MNHNS, CDR2 SASEGT. Trimming took 8 bases from V and 4 from J, leaving 12 bases between them. DNA of the CDR3: TGTGCCAGCCGGGAACAAACTAATCAGCCCCAGCATTTT. Translating gives CASREQTNQPQHF.

This clone turned up a few times. This chain links TRBV6-1 with TRBJ1-2, with a weak D call TRBD1 (6 bases). The CDR3 spans 15 residues. V lost 8 bases and J 8 bases, leaving 24 bases between the germline ends. In germline, CDR1 is MNHNS, CDR2 SASEGT. This CDR3 is CASYEWTLGARGYTF. Written as DNA, the CDR3 is TGTGCCAGCTATGAATGGACTTTGGGGGCGAGAGGCTACACCTTC.

V usage is TRBV19 and J usage is TRBJ2-1; TRBD2 matches at 9 bases. Trimming cost V 5 bases and J 4 bases; bases outside gene matches: 9. The length of the CDR3 is 16 residues. Germline assignment: CDR1 LNHDA and CDR2 SQIVND (reference sequence). The DNA of the CDR3 is TGTGCCAGTAGTCCAATGGGACTAGCCGAATACAATGAGCAGTTCTTC. This translates into CASSPMGLAEYNEQFF.

For the CDR3, the DNA is TGTGCCAGCAGCTTAGTAGGGACTAGCGGGAGTCAACACGAGCAGTACTTC. It translates to CASSLVGTSGSQHEQYF. The chain combines TRBV7-2 with TRBJ2-7; 14 nucleotides align to TRBD2. Germline loops: CDR1 SGHTA, CDR2 FQGNSA. V was pared by 1 base and J by 5 bases, with 7 bases of the junction left unmatched. The CDR3 consists of 17 residues.